The T cell receptor (beta chain) described here comes from a study of shared clonotypes between healthy human individuals. About the research overall: Three men and two women, aged 18 to 49, were donors.

This CDR3 comprises 15 residues. V was pared by 1 base and J by 0 bases, with 7 bases between. CDR1 SGHTA and CDR2 FQGNSA come from the germline V gene. The method was immunoSEQ multiplex PCR; TCRdb's version includes in-frame clones alone and lacks a portion of them. The table includes 2 million to 2.5 million clones, more than 85% detected once. About this clone: Its antigen remains unknown. Other DNA sequences in this specimen translate into the identical CDR3.

Findings of the study overall: It was expected that sequencing depth would affect clonotype sharing among donors. Shared across a few donors were 4% to 6% of the naive CD4 clonotypes.

The donors, healthy adults who were HIV-negative, had experienced no recent acute infections or vaccinations. This sequence joins TRBV7-2 and TRBJ1-5; D gene uncertain. The specimen sequenced was naive CD4+ T cells from PBMCs. The subset denotes: CD45RA+ positively selected. This clonotype was sampled from a young man in good health. Some clones in this sample may be carry-over from other donors' samples. The CDR3 loop is CASSLVTGSNQPQHF. For the CDR3, the DNA is TGTGCCAGCAGCTTAGTGACGGGTAGCAATCAGCCCCAGCATTTT. Complete variable domain (other parts from reference TRBV7-2 and TRBJ1-5): GAGVSQSPSNKVTEKGKDVELRCDPISGHTALYWYRQSLGQGLEFLIYFQGNSAPDKSGLPSDRFSAERTGGSVSTLTIQRTQQEDSAVYLCASSLVTGSNQPQHFGDGTRLSIL.